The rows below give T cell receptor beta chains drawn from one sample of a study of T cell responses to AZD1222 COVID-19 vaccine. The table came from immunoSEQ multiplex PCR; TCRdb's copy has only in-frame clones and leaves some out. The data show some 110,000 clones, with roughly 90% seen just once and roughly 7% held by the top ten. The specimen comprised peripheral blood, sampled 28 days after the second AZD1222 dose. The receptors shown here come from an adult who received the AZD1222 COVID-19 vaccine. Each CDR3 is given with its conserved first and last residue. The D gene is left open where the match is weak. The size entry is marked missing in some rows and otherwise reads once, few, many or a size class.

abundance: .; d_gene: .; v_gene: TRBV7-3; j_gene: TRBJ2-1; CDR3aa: CASSLKGPGDRDYNEQFF; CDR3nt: TGTGCCAGCAGCTTAAAGGGGCCGGGAGACAGGGACTACAATGAGCAGTTCTTC
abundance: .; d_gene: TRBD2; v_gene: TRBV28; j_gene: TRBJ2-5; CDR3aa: CPPTHDSILAGDGLETQYF; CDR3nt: TGTCCCCCCACCCACGACTCCATACTAGCGGGAGATGGACTAGAGACCCAGTACTTC
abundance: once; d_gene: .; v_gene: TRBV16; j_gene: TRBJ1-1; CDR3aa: CASSQTPTGMNTEAFF; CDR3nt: TGTGCCAGCAGCCAGACCCCAACAGGAATGAACACTGAAGCTTTCTTT
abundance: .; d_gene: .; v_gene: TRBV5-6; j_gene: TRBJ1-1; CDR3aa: CASRKRGGGEGEAFF; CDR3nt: TGTGCCAGCAGAAAACGTGGGGGCGGCGAAGGTGAAGCTTTCTTT
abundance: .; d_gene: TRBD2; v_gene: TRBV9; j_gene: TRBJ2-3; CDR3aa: CASSVGGGTLATDTQYF; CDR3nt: TGTGCCAGCAGCGTGGGGGGAGGGACTCTAGCGACAGATACGCAGTATTTT
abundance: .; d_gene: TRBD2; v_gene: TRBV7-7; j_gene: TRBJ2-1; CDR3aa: CASSLSGSGNEQFF; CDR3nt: TGTGCTAGCAGCCTAAGCGGGAGCGGAAATGAGCAGTTCTTC
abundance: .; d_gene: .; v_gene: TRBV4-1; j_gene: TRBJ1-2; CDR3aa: CASSQGPGIHYGYTF; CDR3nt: TGCGCCAGCAGCCAAGGTCCAGGGATACATTATGGCTACACCTTC
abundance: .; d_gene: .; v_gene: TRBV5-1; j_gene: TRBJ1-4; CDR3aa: CASSLGATTNEKLFF; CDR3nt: TGCGCCAGCAGCTTGGGGGCCACAACTAATGAAAAACTGTTTTTT
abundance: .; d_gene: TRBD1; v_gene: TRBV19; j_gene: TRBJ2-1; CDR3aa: CASSRQGTYNEQFF; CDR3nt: TGTGCCAGTAGTCGACAGGGCACCTACAATGAGCAGTTCTTC
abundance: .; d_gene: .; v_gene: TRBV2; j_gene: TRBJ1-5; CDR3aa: CASTRNSDQPQHF; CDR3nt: TGTGCCAGCACGAGAAACAGCGATCAGCCCCAGCATTTT
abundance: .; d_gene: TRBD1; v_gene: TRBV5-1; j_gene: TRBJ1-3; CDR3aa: CASSFEGAHSGNTIYF; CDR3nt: TGCGCCAGCAGCTTTGAGGGGGCCCACTCTGGAAACACCATATATTTT
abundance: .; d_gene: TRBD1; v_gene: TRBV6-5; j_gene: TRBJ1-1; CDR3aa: CASSLGQVRNTEAFF; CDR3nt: TGTGCCAGCAGCCTTGGACAGGTCCGGAACACTGAAGCTTTCTTT
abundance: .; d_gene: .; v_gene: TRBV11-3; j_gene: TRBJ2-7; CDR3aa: CASSPSGRSYEQYF; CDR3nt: TGTGCCAGCAGCCCCTCAGGTCGGTCCTACGAGCAGTACTTC
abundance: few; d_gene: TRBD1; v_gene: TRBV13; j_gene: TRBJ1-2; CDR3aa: CASSSTPGQGWGYTF; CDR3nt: TGTGCCAGCAGCTCGACACCTGGACAGGGGTGGGGCTACACCTTC
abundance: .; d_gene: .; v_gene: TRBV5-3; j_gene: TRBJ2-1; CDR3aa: CARSVGHLYNEQFF; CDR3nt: TGTGCCAGAAGCGTGGGACACCTCTACAATGAGCAGTTCTTC
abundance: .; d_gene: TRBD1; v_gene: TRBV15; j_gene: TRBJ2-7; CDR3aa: CATSGSGQGGFEQYF; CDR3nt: TGTGCCACCAGCGGCTCAGGACAGGGGGGTTTTGAGCAGTACTTC
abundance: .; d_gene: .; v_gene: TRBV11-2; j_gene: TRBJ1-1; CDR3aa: CASSLAFIGDTEAFF; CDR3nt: TGTGCCAGCAGCTTAGCTTTTATAGGGGACACTGAAGCTTTCTTT
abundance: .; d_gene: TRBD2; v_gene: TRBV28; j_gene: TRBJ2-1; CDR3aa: CASSPGGSGYNEQFF; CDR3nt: TGTGCCAGCAGTCCTGGCGGGAGTGGCTACAATGAGCAGTTCTTC
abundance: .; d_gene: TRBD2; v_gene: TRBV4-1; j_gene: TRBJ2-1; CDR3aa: CASSQDPSGIYEQFF; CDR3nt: TGCGCCAGCAGCCAAGACCCCAGCGGGATCTATGAGCAGTTCTTC
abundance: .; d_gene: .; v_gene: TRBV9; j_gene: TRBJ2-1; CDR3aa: CASSVAQGNEQFF; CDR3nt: TGTGCCAGCAGCGTAGCTCAAGGCAATGAGCAGTTCTTC
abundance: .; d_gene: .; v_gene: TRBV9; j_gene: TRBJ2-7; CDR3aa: CASSVGVGGTAYEQYF; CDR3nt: TGTGCCAGCAGCGTAGGGGTAGGGGGGACAGCCTACGAGCAGTACTTC
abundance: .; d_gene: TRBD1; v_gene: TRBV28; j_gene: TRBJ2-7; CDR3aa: CASSLSQGGVLEQYF; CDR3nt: TGTGCCAGCAGTTTATCACAGGGGGGAGTGCTCGAGCAGTACTTC
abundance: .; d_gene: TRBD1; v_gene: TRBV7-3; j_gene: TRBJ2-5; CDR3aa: CASSLQGAPQETQYF; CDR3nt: TGTGCCAGCAGCTTACAGGGGGCTCCCCAAGAGACCCAGTACTTC
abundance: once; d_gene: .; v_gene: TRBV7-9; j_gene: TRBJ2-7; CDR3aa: CASSLVPRGYEQYF; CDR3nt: TGTGCCAGCAGCTTAGTCCCCAGGGGCTACGAGCAGTACTTC
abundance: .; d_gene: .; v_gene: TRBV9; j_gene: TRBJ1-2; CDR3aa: CASSAHIRPGADYGYTF; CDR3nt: TGTGCCAGCAGCGCTCACATTCGGCCAGGGGCTGACTATGGCTACACCTTC
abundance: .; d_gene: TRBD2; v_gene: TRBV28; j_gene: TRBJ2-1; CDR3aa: CASSLLGLADYNEQFF; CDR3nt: TGTGCCAGCAGTTTATTGGGGCTAGCGGACTACAATGAGCAGTTCTTC
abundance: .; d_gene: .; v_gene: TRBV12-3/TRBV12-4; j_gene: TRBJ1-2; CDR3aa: CASSPGSYGYTF; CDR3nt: TGTGCCAGCAGTCCGGGCAGCTATGGCTACACCTTC
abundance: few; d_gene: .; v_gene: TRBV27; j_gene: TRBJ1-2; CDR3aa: CASSLGPGEEKDIYGYTF; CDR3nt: TGTGCCAGCAGTTTGGGACCCGGGGAGGAAAAGGACATTTATGGCTACACCTTC
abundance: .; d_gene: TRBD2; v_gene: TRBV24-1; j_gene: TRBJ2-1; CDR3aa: CATSDFTSGSPNEQFF; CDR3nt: TGTGCCACCAGTGATTTCACTAGCGGGAGTCCGAATGAGCAGTTCTTC
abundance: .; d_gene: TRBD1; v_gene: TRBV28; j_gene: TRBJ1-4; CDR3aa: CASSLRTGAGEKLFF; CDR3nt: TGTGCCAGCAGTTTAAGGACAGGGGCTGGGGAAAAACTGTTTTTT
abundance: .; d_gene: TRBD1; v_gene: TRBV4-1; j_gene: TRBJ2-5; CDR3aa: CASSHPGQVRETQYF; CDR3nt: TGCGCCAGCAGCCACCCAGGACAGGTCAGAGAGACCCAGTACTTC
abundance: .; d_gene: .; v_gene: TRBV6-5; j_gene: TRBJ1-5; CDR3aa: CASSYSTGNNQPQHF; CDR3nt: TGTGCCAGCAGTTACTCGACCGGGAACAATCAGCCCCAGCATTTT
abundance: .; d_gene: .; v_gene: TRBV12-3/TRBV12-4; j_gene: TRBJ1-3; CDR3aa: CASSLVIGNTIYF; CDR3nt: TGTGCCAGCAGTTTAGTCATAGGAAACACCATATATTTT
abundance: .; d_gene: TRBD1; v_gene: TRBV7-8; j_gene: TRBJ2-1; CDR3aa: CASRRTPPRDRYNEQFF; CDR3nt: TGTGCCAGCAGGCGCACTCCTCCCCGGGACAGGTACAATGAGCAGTTCTTC
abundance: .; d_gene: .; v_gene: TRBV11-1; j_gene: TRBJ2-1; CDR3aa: CASNQAVNEQFF; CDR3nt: TGTGCCAGCAATCAGGCAGTCAATGAGCAGTTCTTC
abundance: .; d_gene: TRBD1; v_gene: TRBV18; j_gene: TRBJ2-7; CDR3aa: CASSPGTGRTYEQYF; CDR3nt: TGTGCCAGCTCACCAGGGACAGGGAGGACCTACGAGCAGTACTTC
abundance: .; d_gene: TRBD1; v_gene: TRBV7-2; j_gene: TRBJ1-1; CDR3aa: CASSVRQGAGNTEAFF; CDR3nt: TGTGCCAGCAGCGTAAGACAGGGGGCGGGGAACACTGAAGCTTTCTTT
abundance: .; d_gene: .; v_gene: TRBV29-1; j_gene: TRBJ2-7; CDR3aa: CSVERGASYEQYF; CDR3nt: TGCAGCGTTGAGAGGGGGGCGAGCTACGAGCAGTACTTC